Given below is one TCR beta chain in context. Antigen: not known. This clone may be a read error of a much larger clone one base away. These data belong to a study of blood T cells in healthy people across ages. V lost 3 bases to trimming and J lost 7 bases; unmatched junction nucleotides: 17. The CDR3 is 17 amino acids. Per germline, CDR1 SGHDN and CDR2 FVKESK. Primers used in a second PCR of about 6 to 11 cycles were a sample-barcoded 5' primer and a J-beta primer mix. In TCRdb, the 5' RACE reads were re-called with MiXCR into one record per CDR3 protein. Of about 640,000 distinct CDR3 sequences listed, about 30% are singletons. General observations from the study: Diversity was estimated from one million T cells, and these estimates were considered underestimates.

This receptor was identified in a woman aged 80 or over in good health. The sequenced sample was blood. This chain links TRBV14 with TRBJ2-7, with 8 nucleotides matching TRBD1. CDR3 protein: CASSQVADRATGNEQYF. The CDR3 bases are TGTGCCAGCAGCCAGGTCGCGGACAGGGCAACGGGTAATGAGCAGTACTTC.